These 11 T cell receptor beta chains came from one sample sequenced in a study of cytomegalovirus exposure and HLA in healthy donors. The PCR employed 60 Vbeta primers together with 13 Jbeta primers. The data were produced by immunoSEQ multiplex PCR, yet TCRdb's version contains in-frame clones alone and is incomplete. In the table there are 100,000 to 150,000 clones, over 75% of which are singletons. The material sequenced was PBMCs. The receptors originated from a boy aged 5-17 years in good health and CMV-seronegative.

This rearrangement joins TRBV7-9 to TRBJ2-7; D is perhaps TRBD2 (5 bases). The germline V gene has CDR1 SEHNR and CDR2 FQNEAQ (reference sequence). CDR3 length: 12 residues. V dropped 5 bases and J dropped 4 bases, with 9 bases sitting between them. Here the CDR3 DNA reads TGTGCCAGCAGCCCCACGGGGTACGAGCAGTACTTC. It codes for CASSPTGYEQYF.

The rearrangement uses TRBV19 and TRBJ2-3, with D perhaps matching TRBD2 (6 bases). The CDR3 is made up of 14 amino acids. The V end was cut by 5 bases, the J end by 0 bases, with 9 bases between. Germline loops: CDR1 LNHDA, CDR2 SQIVND (reference sequence). CDR3 amino acids: CASSGGWSTDTQYF. CDR3 sequence (DNA): TGTGCCAGTAGTGGGGGGTGGAGCACAGATACGCAGTATTTT. The full variable domain, its missing parts supplied by reference TRBV19 and TRBJ2-3, is DGGITQSPKYLFRKEGQNVTLSCEQNLNHDAMYWYRQDPGQGLRLIYYSQIVNDFQKGDIAEGYSVSREKKESFPLTVTSAQKNPTAFYLCASSGGWSTDTQYFGPGTRLTVL.

This clone has a handful of counts. V and J are TRBV5-6 and TRBJ2-3, with D tentatively TRBD2 (5 bases). V lost 4 bases, J lost 3 bases, and 15 bases lay in between. The CDR3 covers 15 residues. Germline assignment: CDR1 SGHDT and CDR2 YYEEEE. CDR3 amino acids: CASSLFGERTDTQYF. CDR3 DNA: TGTGCCAGCAGCCTGTTCGGGGAGCGGACAGATACGCAGTATTTT.

The rearrangement joins TRBV29-1 to TRBJ1-2, with TRBD1 as a possible D gene (6 bases). The CDR3 runs to 12 residues. The germline CDR1 and CDR2 sequences are SQVTM and ANQGSEA. Trimming took 6 bases from V and 2 from J, leaving 10 bases between them. DNA for the CDR3: TGCAGCGTGGACAGACCAAACTATGGCTACACCTTC. It translates to CSVDRPNYGYTF.

V and J are TRBV6-5 and TRBJ1-1, with D perhaps TRBD1 (5 bases). Looked up from germline, CDR1 is MNHEY and CDR2 is SVGAGI. V shed 7 bases and J shed 3 bases, with 12 bases lying between them. The CDR3 extends over 13 amino acids. The CDR3 region is CASTYGGDTEAFF. The CDR3 DNA reads as TGTGCCAGCACCTACGGGGGGGACACTGAAGCTTTCTTT.

CDR3 loop: CASSERGGLNTEAFF. In nucleotides, the CDR3 is TGTGCCAGCAGTGAGAGGGGGGGGTTGAACACTGAAGCTTTCTTT. The chain recombines TRBV2 with TRBJ1-1; weak D call: TRBD1 (6 bases). The CDR3 runs to 15 residues. Trimming left V 3 bases short and J 0 bases short, with 11 bases between. The germline CDR1 and CDR2 sequences are SNHLY and FYNNEI. Looking up the rest from reference TRBV2 and TRBJ1-1 gives the full variable domain: EPEVTQTPSHQVTQMGQEVILRCVPISNHLYFYWYRQILGQKVEFLVSFYNNEISEKSEIFDDQFSVERPDGSNFTLKIRSTKLEDSAMYFCASSERGGLNTEAFFGQGTRLTVV.

This rearrangement joins TRBV19 to TRBJ1-5; D may be TRBD1 (5 bases). V lost 3 bases, J lost 2 bases, and 11 bases lay in between. Germline V CDR1 and CDR2: LNHDA, SQIVND (reference sequence). The CDR3 runs to 15 residues. CDR3 DNA sequence: TGTGCCAGTAGTATGGGGGGGGTGGGCAATCAGCCCCAGCATTTT. Translated, it gives CASSMGGVGNQPQHF.

A remark on this clone: Because the CDR3's place on the DNA is in doubt, the DNA is left out and the CDR3 is given as listed by TCRdb. The chain combines TRBV7-9 with TRBJ2-1; the D call TRBD2 from the table was never checked on the DNA. Germline CDR1 SEHNR, CDR2 FQNEAQ (reference sequence). With termini counted, the CDR3 has 12 amino acids. CDR3 protein: CSSSFGEGTLLF.

The chain recombines TRBV27 with TRBJ2-5; D may be TRBD1 (5 bases). The CDR3 covers 13 residues. Germline V gene sequence: CDR1 MNHEY, CDR2 SMNVEV (reference sequence). Trimming removed 3 bases from V and 3 bases from J, with 8 bases in between. As DNA, the CDR3 is TGTGCCAGCAGTTTTAAGGGGAAAGAGACCCAGTACTTC. Its protein product is CASSFKGKETQYF.

This clone showed up just a few times. A junction end diverges from the germline sequence, so it may reflect a read error. CDR3 protein: CASSLEQGPGKKLFF. CDR3 nucleotide sequence: TGTGCCAGCAGCCTAGAACAGGGCCCAGGAAAAAAATTGTTTTTT. The rearrangement joins TRBV5-4 to TRBJ1-4; TRBD1 might be the D (6 bases). The germline CDR1 and CDR2 sequences are SGHNT and YYREEE (reference sequence). CDR3 length: 15 amino acids.

The gene calls are TRBV7-2 and TRBJ1-5, with D hard to call. From germline, CDR1 is SGHTA and CDR2 FQGNSA. V dropped 5 bases and J dropped 3 bases, with 14 bases sitting between them. This CDR3 is 15 amino acids long. The CDR3 loop reads CASSPAVTPNQPQHF. The CDR3 region has the DNA TGTGCCAGCAGCCCCGCAGTCACCCCCAATCAGCCCCAGCATTTT. Full variable domain (remainder filled in from reference TRBV7-2 and TRBJ1-5): GAGVSQSPSNKVTEKGKDVELRCDPISGHTALYWYRQSLGQGLEFLIYFQGNSAPDKSGLPSDRFSAERTGGSVSTLTIQRTQQEDSAVYLCASSPAVTPNQPQHFGDGTRLSIL.